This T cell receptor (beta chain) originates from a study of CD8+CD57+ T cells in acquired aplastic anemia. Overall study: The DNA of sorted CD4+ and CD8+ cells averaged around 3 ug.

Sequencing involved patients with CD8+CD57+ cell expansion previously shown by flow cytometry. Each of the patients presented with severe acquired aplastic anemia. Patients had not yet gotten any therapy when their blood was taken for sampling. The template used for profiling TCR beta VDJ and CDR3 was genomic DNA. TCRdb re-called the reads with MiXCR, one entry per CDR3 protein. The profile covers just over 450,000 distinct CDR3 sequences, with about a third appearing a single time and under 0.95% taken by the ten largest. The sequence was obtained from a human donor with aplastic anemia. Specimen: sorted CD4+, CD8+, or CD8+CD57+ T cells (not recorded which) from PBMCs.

The DNA of the CDR3 is TGTGCCAGCAGCTTAGAGGGCACAGTGCGCACAGATACGCAGTATTTT. Amino acid sequence: CASSLEGTVRTDTQYF. This chain links TRBV11-2 with TRBJ2-3; D not resolved. The length of the CDR3 is 16 residues. V was shortened by 0 bases and J by 1 base, with 11 bases between the two germline ends. CDR1 is SGHAT and CDR2 is FQNNGV in the germline V gene.